Below, 16 T cell receptor beta chains from the same sample are listed, as sequenced in a study of OX40 agonist ivuxolimab in advanced cancers. Clones were sequenced by immunoSEQ multiplex PCR, and TCRdb holds only the in-frame ones, with some missing. The table lists some 70,000 clones, around 87% of them singletons, with about 1% in the top ten. This specimen consisted of CD4+ or CD8+ T cells sorted from blood, obtained in a trial of the OX40 agonist ivuxolimab. The receptors shown here come from an adult with an advanced solid tumor such as melanoma, head and neck, liver or kidney cancer.

The chain has TRBV2 and TRBJ1-4; maybe TRBD1 (6 bases). The length of the CDR3 is 15 residues. V lost 6 bases to trimming and J lost 3 bases, with 14 bases between them. Germline V lookup: CDR1 SNHLY, CDR2 FYNNEI. The CDR3, as DNA: TGTGCCAGCAGGGATGGGGGGCTAGCTAATGAAAAACTGTTTTTT. Protein: CASRDGGLANEKLFF.

Only a few counts were recorded for this clone. V and J are TRBV30 and TRBJ1-4, with TRBD1 matching over 9 bases. J lost 6 bases, V lost 5 bases, and 7 bases had no gene match. The V gene's germline CDR1 is GTSNPN and CDR2 SVGIG (reference sequence). The CDR3 covers 14 residues. The CDR3 nucleotides are TGTGCCTGGTCCTTAACAGGGGGCGATGAAAAACTGTTTTTT. Translated, it gives CAWSLTGGDEKLFF. Complete variable domain (other parts from reference TRBV30 and TRBJ1-4): SQTIHQWPATLVQPVGSPLSLECTVEGTSNPNLYWYRQAAGRGLQLLFYSVGIGQISSEVPQNLSASRPQDRQFILSSKKLLLSDSGFYLCAWSLTGGDEKLFFGSGTQLSVL.

V is TRBV21-1 and J is TRBJ2-1; the table's D call, TRBD1, was not checked against the DNA. TRBV21-1 is flagged as a pseudogene. The CDR3 runs 17 residues. The CDR3 DNA sequence: TGTGCCAGCAGCAAACGGACAATCCCTGTACCGTACAATGAGCAGTTCTTC. This sequence encodes CASSKRTIPVPYNEQFF.

The gene calls are TRBV18 and TRBJ2-3; the match to TRBD2 covers 11 bases. The CDR3 has 16 amino acids. V shed 1 base and J 2 bases; nucleotides not matched to a gene: 2. The germline V gene encodes CDR1 KGHSH and CDR2 LQKENI. CDR3 region: CASSPLAGGNTDTQYF. DNA of the CDR3: TGTGCCAGCTCACCACTAGCGGGAGGGAACACAGATACGCAGTATTTT.

The genes are TRBV4-1 and TRBJ1-1, with 8 bases aligning to TRBD1. The V segment lost 0 bases and the J segment 1 base; nucleotides outside the gene matches: 4. From germline, CDR1 is MGHRA and CDR2 YSYEKL. This CDR3 contains 16 residues. The DNA of the CDR3 is TGCGCCAGCAGCCAAGATGGGCAGGGGGCGAACACTGAAGCTTTCTTT. It yields the protein CASSQDGQGANTEAFF.

CDR3 sequence: CASKQGNTDTQYF. CDR3 sequence (DNA): TGTGCCAGCAAACAGGGGAACACAGATACGCAGTATTTT. The rearrangement joins TRBV27 to TRBJ2-3; 7 nucleotides match TRBD1. J was trimmed by 2 bases and V by 7 bases; bases with no gene match: 3. The CDR3 is made up of 13 amino acids. Germline V lookup: CDR1 MNHEY, CDR2 SMNVEV (reference sequence).

The chain is built from TRBV5-1 and TRBJ2-1, with D possibly TRBD1 on 5 matching bases. The V end was cut by 7 bases, the J end by 10 bases, with 21 bases between. The CDR3 consists of 14 residues. CDR1 and CDR2 from the germline V gene are SGHRS and YFSETQ. Written as DNA, the CDR3 is TGCGCCAGCCGCCCACAGGCGGCGGTGGGGGAGCAGTTCTTC. It translates to CASRPQAAVGEQFF. Supplemented by reference TRBV5-1 and TRBJ2-1, the full variable domain reads KAGVTQTPRYLIKTRGQQVTLSCSPISGHRSVSWYQQTPGQGLQFLFEYFSETQRNKGNFPGRFSGRQFSNSRSEMNVSTLELGDSALYLCASRPQAAVGEQFFGPGTRLTVL.

The CDR3 DNA reads TGTGCCAGCAGCTTCAACCTAGGGACAGGGGGCAGTGGGGCCAACGTCCTGACTTTC. It codes for CASSFNLGTGGSGANVLTF. This chain links TRBV7-9 with TRBJ2-6; 12 nucleotides match TRBD1. CDR3 length equals 19 residues. The germline V gene encodes CDR1 SEHNR and CDR2 FQNEAQ (reference sequence). J was trimmed by 3 bases and V by 3 bases; bases with no gene match: 9.

V usage is TRBV4-3 and J usage is TRBJ2-7; D perhaps matches TRBD2 (6 bases). The CDR3 has 14 residues. V was clipped by 2 bases and J by 3 bases, with 11 bases between them. Germline assignment: CDR1 LGHNA and CDR2 YSLEER. CDR3 protein: CASSQFTGDYEQYF. CDR3 nucleotide sequence: TGCGCCAGCAGCCAATTTACGGGAGACTACGAGCAGTACTTC.

The chain recombines TRBV27 with TRBJ1-5, with D possibly TRBD1 on 5 matching bases. Per germline, CDR1 MNHEY and CDR2 SMNVEV (reference sequence). This CDR3 contains 12 residues. Trimming left V 5 bases short and J 8 bases short, with 10 bases between. The CDR3 DNA reads as TGTGCCAGCAGTCCCCCAGGGAAGCCCCAGCATTTT. It translates to CASSPPGKPQHF.

V gene TRBV6-6 combines with J gene TRBJ2-7; D may be TRBD2 (5 bases). The CDR3 loop spans 14 amino acids. V was trimmed by 7 bases and J by 0 bases, leaving 13 bases between them. CDR1 is MNHNY and CDR2 is SVGAGI in the germline V gene (reference sequence). The CDR3 spells CASTGLGSSYEQYF. CDR3 nucleotides: TGTGCCAGCACCGGACTGGGGAGCTCCTACGAGCAGTACTTC.

This sequence joins TRBV2 and TRBJ1-4; TRBD1 might be the D (5 bases). The germline V and J ends were trimmed by 5 bases and 8 bases, with 9 bases remaining between them. The CDR3 is 12 residues long. CDR1 SNHLY and CDR2 FYNNEI come from the germline V gene. The DNA of the CDR3 is TGTGCCAGCAGTCGGGACCTCGAAAAACTGTTTTTT. Translated, it gives CASSRDLEKLFF.

This clone appeared a single time. The genes are TRBV6-6 and TRBJ1-5, with TRBD1 identical over 8 bases. Germline V gene lookup returns CDR1 MNHNY and CDR2 SVGAGI (reference sequence). This CDR3 has 15 amino acids. Trimming took 6 bases from V and 3 from J; bases not matched to a gene: 7. CDR3 nucleotide sequence: TGTGCCAGCAGGAAGGACAGGGTGAACAATCAGCCCCAGCATTTT. It specifies CASRKDRVNNQPQHF.

The CDR3 sequence is CASSACRTGGERLFF. Written as DNA, the CDR3 is TGCGCCAGCAGCGCTTGTCGGACAGGGGGAGAAAGGCTGTTTTTT. The chain joins TRBV4-1 to TRBJ1-4, with 10 bases matching TRBD1. The V gene end was trimmed by 5 bases and the J gene end by 14 bases; junction bases not matched to a gene: 14. The CDR3 spans 15 residues. Germline-derived CDR1 and CDR2 are MGHRA and YSYEKL.

The V and J genes are TRBV7-9 and TRBJ2-3, with 10 positions matching TRBD2. The germline gives CDR1 SEHNR, CDR2 FQNEAQ (reference sequence). Trimming at V came to 3 bases and at J to 0 bases, leaving 3 bases not matched to a gene. The CDR3 is 16 amino acids. The CDR3: CASSLGLASSTDTQYF. CDR3 bases: TGTGCCAGCAGCTTGGGACTAGCGTCTAGCACAGATACGCAGTATTTT.

This chain links TRBV2 with TRBJ2-2; tentative D call: TRBD1 (6 bases). Germline lookup yields CDR1 SNHLY and CDR2 FYNNEI. V lost 8 bases and J lost 1, with 11 bases in between. The length of the CDR3 is 14 residues. The CDR3 DNA sequence: TGTGCCAGCCTGGGACATCGGAACACCGGGGAGCTGTTTTTT. Translating it yields CASLGHRNTGELFF. The entire variable domain, with the rest obtained from reference TRBV2 and TRBJ2-2, is as follows: EPEVTQTPSHQVTQMGQEVILRCVPISNHLYFYWYRQILGQKVEFLVSFYNNEISEKSEIFDDQFSVERPDGSNFTLKIRSTKLEDSAMYFCASLGHRNTGELFFGEGSRLTVL.